This T cell receptor beta chain was retrieved from a study of cytomegalovirus exposure and HLA in healthy donors. Study background: Caucasian-associated ancestry cluster membership applied to just over 80% of nearly 400 genotyped donors. Study-level results: In a later analysis, at a false discovery rate of 0.05, approximately 18,000 TCR beta sequences were associated with HLA alleles.

PCR used 60 Vbeta primers and 13 Jbeta primers. The data were produced by immunoSEQ multiplex PCR, yet TCRdb's version contains in-frame clones alone and is incomplete. This sample has some 130,000 clones, with roughly 80% found just once. This clone has a handful of counts. Its specificity is unknown. This CDR3 is built from 14 residues. Germline V gene lookup returns CDR1 SNHLY and CDR2 FYNNEI. Between the trimmed V and J ends, which lost 8 bases and 0 bases, there was a span of 11 bases. The TCR comes from a middle-aged man in good health and CMV-seronegative. V gene TRBV2 combines with J gene TRBJ1-5; TRBD1 might be the D (6 bases). The sample taken for sequencing was PBMCs. The CDR3 loop reads CASGGANSNQPQHF. As DNA, the CDR3 is TGTGCCAGCGGGGGGGCAAATAGCAATCAGCCCCAGCATTTT.